This TCR beta chain was sequenced for a study of blood T cell repertoires in COVID-19. On the study more broadly: Material from acute and convalescent COVID-19 was sourced from the United States, Italy and Spain. Sources were T cells, B-cell-depleted T cells, or PBMCs; the material itself was cDNA or gDNA.

Original data processing: By means of reference gene primer amplification, nucleated cell counts were estimated. The data were produced by immunoSEQ multiplex PCR, yet TCRdb's version contains in-frame clones alone and is incomplete. V, J and clone size were drawn from that table, and D and trimming were deduced from the DNA. The sample consists of about 95,000 clones, more than 70% of them appearing once. The germline gives CDR1 SNHLY, CDR2 FYNNEI. Between the trimmed V and J ends, which lost 6 bases and 3 bases, there was a span of 15 bases. The CDR3 totals 16 residues. The genes are TRBV2 and TRBJ1-6; D unresolved. This clonotype was sampled from a human donor in a cohort sampled during active COVID-19. Material for sequencing was peripheral blood. This CDR3 reads CASSFREQIYNSPLHF. CDR3 DNA sequence: TGTGCCAGCAGCTTCCGGGAACAGATCTATAATTCACCCCTCCACTTT.